This T cell receptor beta chain was identified during a study of PD-1 blockade in mismatch repair-deficient tumors (dated by TCRdb to about 2017). About the study as a whole: Between September 2013 and 2016, the trial enrolled 75 to 95 consecutive patients with some eleven types of mismatch repair-deficient cancer, all of whom had received prior treatment and were progressing. Deep sequencing of TCR CDR3 regions was used to track tumor-associated T cell clones in peripheral blood of patients responding to PD-1 blockade.

General conclusions and limits of the study: Clones residing in the tumor, which were often undetectable in blood before treatment, expanded quickly after pembrolizumab and then contracted, generally before radiologic responses.

Mismatch repair deficiency in every enrolled patient was established by polymerase chain reaction or immunohistochemistry. TCR sequencing was performed for a few patients who responded to pembrolizumab therapy. The phase II trial prospectively tested pembrolizumab PD-1 blockade in advanced mismatch repair-deficient cancers regardless of tissue of origin. Peripheral blood T cell samples were serially collected before and at multiple times after PD-1 blockade was started. Blood sampling times were expressed in weeks after the first pembrolizumab dose. Library construction relied on the immunoSEQ multiplex PCR assay. Sourced from immuneACCESS, this table was stored by TCRdb with only in-frame sequences that have V and J called. A share of the clones is absent; for the studies checked, an unresolved V gene accounts for under half, and the remainder has no known explanation. This sample comprises 120,000 or so clones, more than 70% of them detected only once. Approximately 12% of the sample rests with the top ten.

Comment on this clone: Its antigen is unknown. No much larger clonotype is one base removed from it; base qualities were not supplied.

CDR1 and CDR2 are drawn from the germline V gene: SQVTM, ANQGSEA. The V end loses 4 bases and the J end loses 7 bases, and a stretch of 11 bases separates them. Including cysteine and phenylalanine, the CDR3 has 12 amino acids. This entry keeps only the CDR3 DNA: 36 bases, framed from base 1. This TCR was sampled from an adult with mismatch repair-deficient cancer. The sequencing used peripheral blood, collected just over 70 weeks after starting pembrolizumab. Here the chain combines TRBV29-1 and TRBJ2-4; a confident D gene designation cannot be given. The CDR3: CSVVGLDNIQYF. The DNA sequence is as follows: TGCAGCGTTGTTGGGCTTGACAACATTCAGTACTTC.